The 12 T cell receptor beta chains in this list originate from one sample, sequenced in a study of cytomegalovirus exposure and HLA in healthy donors. A multiplex PCR was run with 60 Vbeta primers and 13 Jbeta primers. Assay used: immunoSEQ multiplex PCR; TCRdb lists only in-frame clones, some missing. The sample lists 200,000 to 250,000 clones; around 80% were seen once. Sequences were obtained from PBMCs. The receptor source for this set is a male donor in good health and CMV-seronegative.

This clone was picked up a small number of times. V is TRBV5-1 and J is TRBJ2-7, with D unresolved. This CDR3 is 13 amino acids long. Per germline, CDR1 SGHRS and CDR2 YFSETQ. V shed 1 base and J shed 3 bases, with 8 bases lying between them. Here the CDR3 reads CASSLSPNYEQYF. CDR3 coding DNA: TGCGCCAGCAGCTTGTCCCCCAACTACGAGCAGTACTTC.

V is TRBV21-1 and J is TRBJ2-7; the D call in the table, TRBD2, was not verified against the DNA. TRBV21-1 is annotated as a pseudogene. CDR3 length equals 11 residues. The CDR3 sequence is CASSKGGRWYF. Here the CDR3 DNA reads TGTGCCAGCAGCAAAGGTGGGAGGTGGTACTTC.

The chain recombines TRBV2 with TRBJ2-3, with 12 bases matching TRBD2. Trimming cost V 3 bases and J 6 bases; bases outside gene matches: 4. From germline, CDR1 is SNHLY and CDR2 FYNNEI. The CDR3 length is 15 residues. The CDR3 coding sequence is TGTGCCAGCAGTGAGACTAGCGGGAGACGGGATACGCAGTATTTT. As protein: CASSETSGRRDTQYF.

The chain joins TRBV27 to TRBJ1-2; no clear D. The germline V gene has CDR1 MNHEY and CDR2 SMNVEV (reference sequence). Trimming shortened V by 0 bases and J by 4 bases, and 9 bases separated the two germline ends. CDR3 length: 14 amino acids. The CDR3 protein is CASSLSGEVYGYTF. The DNA for the CDR3 is TGTGCCAGCAGTTTATCCGGGGAAGTCTATGGCTACACCTTC.

V gene TRBV2 combines with J gene TRBJ2-3, with 8 bases fitting TRBD2. This CDR3 is built from 14 residues. Germline loops: CDR1 SNHLY, CDR2 FYNNEI. After removal of 7 bases from V and 5 bases from J, the junction contained 8 bases not matched to a gene. This chain's CDR3 is CASKKREQVDTQYF. The DNA of the CDR3 is TGTGCCAGCAAAAAGCGGGAGCAGGTAGATACGCAGTATTTT. The full variable domain, completed using reference TRBV2 and TRBJ2-3, is EPEVTQTPSHQVTQMGQEVILRCVPISNHLYFYWYRQILGQKVEFLVSFYNNEISEKSEIFDDQFSVERPDGSNFTLKIRSTKLEDSAMYFCASKKREQVDTQYFGPGTRLTVL.

The rearrangement joins TRBV19 to TRBJ1-1, with D maybe TRBD1 (5 bases). This CDR3 comprises 17 residues. The germline gives CDR1 LNHDA, CDR2 SQIVND (reference sequence). The V end lost 7 bases, the J end lost 0 bases, and 21 bases lay between the germline ends. CDR3 sequence: CASTTRVLSVMNTEAFF. CDR3 in DNA: TGTGCCAGTACCACCAGGGTCCTCTCGGTCATGAACACTGAAGCTTTCTTT. Full variable domain (outside the CDR3, taken from reference TRBV19 and TRBJ1-1): DGGITQSPKYLFRKEGQNVTLSCEQNLNHDAMYWYRQDPGQGLRLIYYSQIVNDFQKGDIAEGYSVSREKKESFPLTVTSAQKNPTAFYLCASTTRVLSVMNTEAFFGQGTRLTVV.

The chain couples TRBV7-6 to TRBJ2-3; 8 bases are shared with TRBD2. Trimming cost V 1 base and J 4 bases; bases outside gene matches: 7. This CDR3 is 16 amino acids long. Per germline, CDR1 SGHVS and CDR2 FNYEAQ. CDR3 sequence (DNA): TGTGCCAGCAGCTTAGTAGCGGGGAGAAGGCCAGATACGCAGTATTTT. Its translation is CASSLVAGRRPDTQYF. The whole variable domain, remainder taken from reference TRBV7-6 and TRBJ2-3, is GAGVSQSPRYKVTKRGQDVALRCDPISGHVSLYWYRQALGQGPEFLTYFNYEAQQDKSGLPNDRFSAERPEGSISTLTIQRTEQRDSAMYRCASSLVAGRRPDTQYFGPGTRLTVL.

This sequence joins TRBV29-1 and TRBJ2-5, with D maybe TRBD2 (6 bases). V was clipped by 4 bases and J by 3 bases, with 12 bases between them. Germline lookup yields CDR1 SQVTM and CDR2 ANQGSEA. This CDR3 comprises 13 residues. The CDR3 DNA follows: TGCAGCGTTGTGCCGGGGGTTAAAGAGACCCAGTACTTC. The encoded protein is CSVVPGVKETQYF.

The chain carries TRBV4-1 and TRBJ2-5; 7 bases map to TRBD1. The CDR3 extends over 17 amino acids. V trimming: 1 base; J trimming: 2 bases; junction bases outside the gene matches: 10. Germline-derived CDR1 and CDR2 are MGHRA and YSYEKL. The CDR3 protein is CASSQVRGAGGQETQYF. As DNA, the CDR3 is TGCGCCAGCAGCCAAGTGCGAGGGGCAGGGGGTCAAGAGACCCAGTACTTC.

The rearrangement uses TRBV5-1 and TRBJ2-1, with TRBD2 identical over 13 bases. Germline V gene lookup returns CDR1 SGHRS and CDR2 YFSETQ. The CDR3 has 17 residues. J gave up 7 bases and V 2 bases, and 9 bases lay outside the gene matches. DNA for the CDR3: TGCGCCAGCAGCTTAACGAGGACTAGCGGGAGCGGAAATGAGCAGTTCTTC. Translated, it gives CASSLTRTSGSGNEQFF.

This clone was observed once. The chain recombines TRBV9 with TRBJ2-2, with no clear D. Germline CDR1 SGDLS, CDR2 YYNGEE. The V gene lost 5 bases and the J gene lost 4 bases, with 15 bases spanning the gap. The CDR3 spans 15 residues. The CDR3 loop reads CASRPRLDPTGELFF. DNA for the CDR3: TGTGCCAGCAGGCCCCGGCTAGATCCCACCGGGGAGCTGTTTTTT.

The V and J genes are TRBV11-1 and TRBJ1-1, with TRBD1 as a possible D gene (5 bases). Germline V gene sequence: CDR1 SGHAT, CDR2 FQDESV (reference sequence). Trimming pared 1 base from V and 5 bases from J, leaving 14 bases between. This CDR3 spans 15 amino acids. CDR3 bases: TGTGCCAGCAGCTTAGAAAAGGGGATTGTTACTGAAGCTTTCTTT. Its protein is CASSLEKGIVTEAFF. The full variable domain, rest sourced from reference TRBV11-1 and TRBJ1-1, is EAEVAQSPRYKITEKSQAVAFWCDPISGHATLYWYRQILGQGPELLVQFQDESVVDDSQLPKDRFSAERLKGVDSTLKIQPAELGDSAMYLCASSLEKGIVTEAFFGQGTRLTVV.